The 8 T cell receptor beta chains below were found in one sample sequenced in a study of T cells in Graves' hyperthyroidism and ophthalmopathy. The CDR3 regions of TCR beta were amplified from RNA transcripts. The study used the HTBI primer set for a first-round RT-PCR of the TCR CDR3. TCRdb processed the multiplex PCR reads anew with MiXCR; each CDR3 protein has one entry. The table records around 340,000 distinct CDR3 sequences, roughly 17% of them present only once. The sequenced sample consisted of blood. These receptors were obtained from a young man with Graves' hyperthyroidism.

This clonotype occurred many times. This rearrangement joins TRBV28 to TRBJ2-7; 10 nucleotides align to TRBD2. CDR3 length: 16 residues. Looked up from germline, CDR1 is MDHEN and CDR2 is SYDVKM. Trimming cost V 4 bases and J 4 bases; bases outside gene matches: 10. The CDR3 here is CASSSRSSGRTYEQYF. The CDR3 region has the DNA TGTGCCAGCAGTTCCCGATCTAGCGGGAGAACATACGAGCAGTACTTC.

With respect to this clonotype: One base away lies a much larger clone, so this may be a sequencing read error. The gene calls are TRBV11-2 and TRBJ2-3; 9 bases fit TRBD2. Looked up from germline, CDR1 is SGHAT and CDR2 is FQNNGV. This CDR3 contains 16 residues. Losses at the gene ends were 2 bases for V and 3 bases for J; bases not matched to a gene: 6. CDR3 amino acids: CASSLSGGRPTDTQYF. The CDR3 DNA is TGTGCCAGCAGCTTAAGCGGGGGGCGACCGACAGATACGCAGTATTTT.

In its sample, this clonotype was seen many times. V gene TRBV28 combines with J gene TRBJ2-4; D not resolved. V shed 6 bases and J shed 0 bases, with 12 bases lying between them. The CDR3 is made up of 15 amino acids. The germline V gene has CDR1 MDHEN and CDR2 SYDVKM. The CDR3 DNA reads as TGTGCCAGCAGCTCTCTTGCAGGAGCCAAAAACATTCAGTACTTC. This codes for CASSSLAGAKNIQYF.

This clonotype was detected only a few times. The genes are TRBV25-1 and TRBJ2-3; unclear D gene. CDR1 is MGHDK, CDR2 SYGVNS, per germline. This CDR3 spans 15 amino acids. Trimming stripped 0 bases from V and 4 bases from J, with 11 bases between. DNA for the CDR3: TGTGCCAGCAGTGAATATACGAGGAGCCCAGATACGCAGTATTTT. As protein: CASSEYTRSPDTQYF.

This clonotype was observed at least ten times. V and J are TRBV27 and TRBJ2-7, with D possibly TRBD1 on 5 matching bases. The germline gives CDR1 MNHEY, CDR2 SMNVEV (reference sequence). V was cut by 0 bases and J by 5 bases, with 14 bases left in between. This CDR3 comprises 15 residues. The DNA for the CDR3 is TGTGCCAGCAGTTTATCGGTAACCAGGGTAAACGAGCAGTACTTC. Its protein product is CASSLSVTRVNEQYF.

This chain uses TRBV7-9 with TRBJ1-1; the match to TRBD1 covers 7 bases. This CDR3 region has 14 residues. Germline CDR1 is SEHNR and CDR2 is FQNEAQ (reference sequence). V lost 1 base and J lost 6; bases outside the gene matches: 5. CDR3 in DNA: TGTGCCAGCAGCTTAGTTATAGGGGGCTCTGAAGCTTTCTTT. Protein sequence: CASSLVIGGSEAFF.

The sample holds many counts of this clonotype. V gene TRBV28 combines with J gene TRBJ2-1; 7 nucleotides line up with TRBD2. Germline loops: CDR1 MDHEN, CDR2 SYDVKM. V shed 4 bases, J shed 6 bases, and the junction held 6 bases outside the gene matches. The CDR3 has 14 amino acids. CDR3 nucleotides: TGTGCCAGCAGTTCCGGCGGGAGACTCAATGAGCAGTTCTTC. Amino acid sequence: CASSSGGRLNEQFF.

This clonotype was seen ten or more times. This chain links TRBV20-1 with TRBJ2-1; 11 bases agree with TRBD2. Germline CDR1 and CDR2: DFQATT and SNEGSKA (reference sequence). The CDR3 is 18 amino acids. V shed 0 bases, J shed 2 bases, and the junction held 9 bases outside the gene matches. The CDR3 DNA sequence: TGCAGTGCTAGAGATTCCATGGCTAGCGGGAGGACCTACAATGAGCAGTTCTTC. Translated: CSARDSMASGRTYNEQFF.